This T cell receptor (beta chain) was profiled in a study of T-cell memory formation after mild COVID-19. As for the study in general: Clusters of TCRs were largely donor specific. Broader study findings: Contracting CD4+ clones lay largely in CM and EM, with CD8+ ones residing in EMRA. Some responding clones appeared in pre-infection memory, suggesting cross-reactive memory joined.

Remarks on this clonotype: The antigen is unknown.

TCRdb passed the 5' RACE reads through MiXCR, listing each CDR3 protein once. Of approximately 580,000 distinct CDR3 sequences listed, just over 20% were seen once; the top ten hold around 12%. Germline lookup yields CDR1 SGHRS and CDR2 YFSETQ. V was clipped by 1 base and J by 4 bases, with 11 bases between them. CDR3 length: 14 residues. Material for sequencing was PBMCs or a T cell subset sorted from them (not recorded which). The rearrangement uses TRBV5-1 and TRBJ1-1, with D unclear. The receptor was derived from an adult woman who had mild COVID-19 (a few samples of this study predate the infection). Cell type and time point are not known. The CDR3 here is CASSLWEAGTEAFF. The CDR3 DNA reads as TGCGCCAGCAGCTTGTGGGAGGCGGGCACTGAAGCTTTCTTT.